Sequencing of this TCR beta chain was carried out in a study of radiation and T cells in renal cell carcinoma. Concerning this clone itself: What it binds is unknown.

Germline V gene data show CDR1 as SEHNR and CDR2 as FQNEAQ (reference sequence). V lost 1 base and J 0 bases, leaving 13 bases between the germline ends. The CDR3 has 18 residues. Study-wide results and caveats: Without pretreatment biopsies, baseline tumor clonotype presence was undetermined. In blood, top tumor clones expanded by 2 weeks, shrinking by 4.

Regarding time point: baseline pretreatment blood. Described treatment: 15 Gy SBRT to primary tumor, nephrectomy 4 weeks later. After SBRT, blood was collected at 2 and 4 weeks, plus baseline. Produced via immunoSEQ multiplex PCR; TCRdb's table is partial and in-frame only. The data show approximately 100,000 clones, 75% to 90% seen once. The genes are TRBV7-9 and TRBJ1-6, with D possibly TRBD1 on 6 matching bases. This TCR was sampled from a man aged 45-65 years with renal cell carcinoma. The specimen comprised blood, sampled from a patient whose treatment included radiotherapy and nephrectomy. The CDR3 DNA sequence: TGTGCCAGCAGCTTAGTGAGGGGGGATAGCTCCTATAATTCACCCCTCCACTTT. Its protein is CASSLVRGDSSYNSPLHF.